The T cell receptor beta chain described here comes from a study of cytomegalovirus exposure and HLA in healthy donors. Germline CDR1 and CDR2: LGHNA and YNFKEQ. Trimming took 1 base from V and 4 from J; bases not matched to a gene: 7. There are 16 residues in the CDR3. The PCR employed 60 Vbeta primers together with 13 Jbeta primers. Clones were read by immunoSEQ multiplex PCR, and TCRdb kept only the in-frame ones, dropping some. The sample consists of about 170,000 clones, approximately 81% of them appearing once. The sequence was collected from a woman younger than 30 in good health and CMV-seronegative. The J gene is TRBJ1-2, the V gene TRBV4-2, with 9 bases identical to TRBD1. Sequenced sample: PBMCs. CDR3 in amino acids: CASSQGGGQGIYGYTF. As DNA, the CDR3 is TGTGCCAGCAGCCAAGGTGGGGGACAGGGTATCTATGGCTACACCTTC.